This entry lists 30 T cell receptor beta chains sequenced from one sample in a study of T cells after yellow fever vaccination. TCRdb independently ran MiXCR on the 5' RACE reads; one entry per CDR3 protein. The sample lists 450,000 to 550,000 distinct CDR3 sequences; roughly a fifth were seen once. This specimen was PBMCs, taken approximately 20 days after the first yellow fever vaccination. The origin of the receptors is a man between 18 and 35 years old who received the YFV17D yellow fever vaccine.

This clonotype was picked up a small number of times. The V gene is TRBV6-5, the J gene TRBJ2-3, with a tentative D call TRBD2 (6 bases). V lost 0 bases, J lost 10 bases, and 14 bases lay in between. The CDR3 loop spans 14 amino acids. In germline, CDR1 is MNHEY, CDR2 SVGAGI. The chain's CDR3 is CASSYSGPREAQYF. The CDR3 DNA is TGTGCCAGCAGTTACTCGGGGCCTAGGGAGGCGCAGTATTTT.

The chain has TRBV6-5 and TRBJ2-5; D possibly corresponds to TRBD1 (6 bases). The V end was cut by 0 bases, the J end by 4 bases, with 12 bases between. Per germline, CDR1 MNHEY and CDR2 SVGAGI. The CDR3 covers 15 residues. Here the CDR3 reads CASSYSQGSGETQYF. CDR3 nucleotides: TGTGCCAGCAGTTACTCCCAGGGGTCGGGAGAGACCCAGTACTTC.

This clonotype occurred a few times. The rearrangement uses TRBV4-2 and TRBJ1-2, with 7 bases identical to TRBD1. V lost 4 bases, J lost 5 bases, and 13 bases stayed unmatched. CDR1 is LGHNA and CDR2 is YNFKEQ in the germline V gene. The CDR3 is 16 amino acids. CDR3 DNA sequence: TGTGCCAGCAGCCCTAGACAGGGCGCGGACACTTATGGCTACACCTTC. Residues: CASSPRQGADTYGYTF.

The table lists this clonotype with a few counts. The V gene is TRBV5-1, the J gene TRBJ1-2; 10 positions agree with TRBD1. Germline values: CDR1 SGHRS, CDR2 YFSETQ. The V and J ends lost 3 bases and 5 bases, in that order; junction bases with no gene match: 7. The CDR3 covers 15 residues. The CDR3 bases are TGCGCCAGCAGCTCTGGACAGGGGGGCTCGTATGGCTACACCTTC. Encoded protein: CASSSGQGGSYGYTF.

This clonotype appeared a few times. The V gene is TRBV18, the J gene TRBJ1-2, with 10 bases matching TRBD1. J was trimmed by 3 bases and V by 4 bases; bases with no gene match: 8. This CDR3 contains 16 residues. Germline values: CDR1 KGHSH, CDR2 LQKENI. The CDR3 DNA sequence: TGTGCCAGCTCACAGACCCCGGGACAGGGGTACTATGGCTACACCTTC. Translated: CASSQTPGQGYYGYTF.

This clonotype appeared a few times. The chain employs TRBV5-4 and TRBJ2-4; D might be TRBD1 or TRBD2, each matching 5 bases. Between the trimmed V and J ends, which lost 2 bases and 0 bases, there was a span of 24 bases. Germline V gene lookup returns CDR1 SGHNT and CDR2 YYREEE (reference sequence). The CDR3 covers 20 residues. The CDR3 here is CASSFGTGLVTKGAKNIQYF. The CDR3 region has the DNA TGTGCCAGCAGCTTTGGGACCGGTTTGGTTACCAAGGGAGCCAAAAACATTCAGTACTTC.

The V gene is TRBV29-1, the J gene TRBJ1-4, with D tentatively TRBD1 (6 bases). Germline-derived CDR1 and CDR2 are SQVTM and ANQGSEA. This CDR3 is built from 15 residues. Trimming stripped 4 bases from V and 8 bases from J, with 20 bases between. The CDR3 sequence is CSVGPDTRGWEKLFF. CDR3 DNA sequence: TGCAGCGTTGGTCCAGATACCAGGGGATGGGAAAAACTGTTTTTT.

This clonotype was seen many times. Germline is not matched at one junction end, which may reflect a read error. The chain has TRBV4-1 and TRBJ2-1, with D tentatively TRBD1 or TRBD2 (6 bases each). The CDR3 is 11 amino acids. Germline V gene data show CDR1 as MGHRA and CDR2 as YSYEKL. CDR3 in amino acids: CASSQGGEQFF. As DNA, the CDR3 is TGTGCCAGCAGCCAAGGGGGGGAGCAGTTCTTC.

The chain employs TRBV6-1 and TRBJ2-6; D unclear. V lost 6 bases and J 10 bases, leaving 4 bases between the germline ends. Per the germline V gene, CDR1 is MNHNS and CDR2 is SASEGT. The CDR3 has 10 amino acids. The CDR3 bases are TGTGCCAGCAGCCAGAACGTCCTGACTTTC. Residues: CASSQNVLTF.

The chain joins TRBV7-6 to TRBJ1-3, with D unresolved. Trimming stripped 1 base from V and 0 bases from J, with 7 bases between. CDR1 SGHVS and CDR2 FNYEAQ come from the germline V gene. The CDR3 is 15 residues long. The CDR3 here is CASSLDLNSGNTIYF. The CDR3 DNA follows: TGTGCCAGCAGCTTAGATCTTAACTCTGGAAACACCATATATTTT.

This clonotype was seen more than once but under ten times. The V gene is TRBV7-2, the J gene TRBJ1-4, with D possibly matching TRBD1 (5 bases). V lost 3 bases and J 5 bases, leaving 13 bases between the germline ends. CDR3 size: 15 residues. CDR1 and CDR2 from the germline V gene are SGHTA and FQGNSA. This CDR3 reads CASSLGDRQNEKLFF. The CDR3 coding sequence is TGTGCCAGCAGCTTGGGTGACAGACAGAATGAAAAACTGTTTTTT.

This clonotype showed up just a few times. V is TRBV7-8 and J is TRBJ2-1, with D maybe TRBD1 (7 bases). Trimming took 3 bases from V and 8 from J, leaving 17 bases between them. Germline CDR1 SGHVS, CDR2 FQNEAQ. CDR3 size: 15 residues. This CDR3 reads CASSFQGGGGYEQFF. The CDR3 bases are TGTGCCAGCAGCTTCCAAGGAGGGGGCGGGTATGAGCAGTTCTTC.

CDR3 nucleotides: TGTGCCAGCAGTCCACCGGGACACTGGAACACTGAAGCTTTCTTT. Translating it yields CASSPPGHWNTEAFF. The V and J genes are TRBV7-2 and TRBJ1-1; a possible D gene is TRBD1 (6 bases). The V and J ends lost 6 bases and 1 base respectively, with 15 bases between them. Per the germline V gene, CDR1 is SGHTA and CDR2 is FQGNSA. The CDR3 contains 15 residues.

This clonotype was seen repeatedly, ten times or more. The V gene is TRBV6-4, the J gene TRBJ2-3, with 11 bases identical to TRBD2. Germline trimming cut 4 bases from V and 3 bases from J; bases unmatched to any gene: 3. This CDR3 comprises 15 residues. Per germline, CDR1 MRHNA and CDR2 SNTAGT. The CDR3 loop reads CASSASSGGTDTQYF. The DNA of the CDR3 is TGTGCCAGCAGTGCCTCTAGCGGGGGGACAGATACGCAGTATTTT.

The chain joins TRBV10-3 to TRBJ2-7; 9 bases are a match to TRBD2. CDR1 is ENHRY and CDR2 is SYGVKD in the germline V gene. Losses at the gene ends were 4 bases for V and 3 bases for J; bases not matched to a gene: 10. This CDR3 is 16 amino acids long. The CDR3 protein is CAISVDSGGPNYEQYF. Written as DNA, the CDR3 is TGTGCCATCAGTGTCGACAGCGGGGGGCCGAACTACGAGCAGTACTTC.

This clonotype was detected only a few times. The chain has TRBV4-3 and TRBJ2-3, with D unclear. The CDR3 spans 14 residues. Per the germline V gene, CDR1 is LGHNA and CDR2 is YSLEER. The V end was cut by 1 base, the J end by 2 bases, with 7 bases between. Here the CDR3 DNA reads TGCGCCAGCAGCCAAGCGGAAAACACAGATACGCAGTATTTT. It is translated as CASSQAENTDTQYF.

The chain joins TRBV6-4 to TRBJ2-3, with D possibly TRBD2 on 5 matching bases. From germline, CDR1 is MRHNA and CDR2 SNTAGT. The CDR3 covers 13 residues. V lost 0 bases, J lost 6 bases, and 7 bases lay in between. This CDR3 is CASSDSRGDTQYF. CDR3 bases: TGTGCCAGCAGTGACTCGAGAGGGGATACGCAGTATTTT.

CDR3 in amino acids: CASSLGAGIGSPLHF. As DNA, the CDR3 is TGTGCCAGCAGCTTAGGGGCAGGGATTGGATCACCCCTCCACTTT. The genes are TRBV7-9 and TRBJ1-6; D perhaps matches TRBD1 (5 bases). Trimming took 1 base from V and 10 from J, leaving 14 bases between them. Looked up from germline, CDR1 is SEHNR and CDR2 is FQNEAQ (reference sequence). The CDR3 extends over 15 amino acids.

V is TRBV5-1 and J is TRBJ2-3, with a tentative D call TRBD2 (6 bases). CDR1 SGHRS and CDR2 YFSETQ come from the germline V gene. This CDR3 has 16 amino acids. Trimming took off 6 bases at V and 4 bases at J, with 21 bases between the two ends. The DNA of the CDR3 is TGCGCCAGCACTATGGTCAGCCCAGGGAGGCCAGATACGCAGTATTTT. Translating gives CASTMVSPGRPDTQYF.

The DNA of the CDR3 is TGTGCCAGCAGTCCACCCAGCGGGGGGGCGCCAGATACGCAGTATTTT. Translated: CASSPPSGGAPDTQYF. The gene calls are TRBV27 and TRBJ2-3, with 10 nucleotides matching TRBD2. V shed 5 bases and J 4 bases; nucleotides not matched to a gene: 9. CDR1 is MNHEY and CDR2 is SMNVEV in the germline V gene (reference sequence). The CDR3 runs 16 residues.

J is TRBJ1-2 and V is TRBV20-1; D perhaps matches TRBD1 (6 bases). Deletions cut 5 bases from V and 5 bases from J, with 24 bases between. This CDR3 comprises 16 residues. Germline-derived CDR1 and CDR2 are DFQATT and SNEGSKA (reference sequence). Here the CDR3 DNA reads TGCAGTGCTGGACAATTAAACACCGGGACACAGTATGGCTACACCTTC. Protein: CSAGQLNTGTQYGYTF.

This clonotype has a count of ten or more. This chain connects TRBV7-2 to TRBJ2-3; a weak D match, TRBD1 (6 bases). There are 13 residues in the CDR3. The V gene lost 4 bases and the J gene lost 10 bases, with 15 bases spanning the gap. Germline CDR1 and CDR2: SGHTA and FQGNSA. The CDR3 nucleotides are TGTGCCAGCAGCTCACTTGCCGGGACACCGCAGTATTTT. Translated: CASSSLAGTPQYF.

V and J are TRBV7-8 and TRBJ1-4; TRBD1 might be the D (5 bases). V was cut by 1 base and J by 9 bases, with 18 bases left in between. The CDR3 length is 16 residues. The germline gives CDR1 SGHVS, CDR2 FQNEAQ. This chain's CDR3 is CASSLDTPGFGKKLFF. The CDR3 DNA sequence: TGTGCCAGCAGCTTAGATACGCCAGGGTTCGGAAAAAAACTGTTTTTT.

The gene calls are TRBV12-3 or TRBV12-4 and TRBJ2-5; 7 nucleotides align to TRBD2. The CDR3 spans 17 residues. V trimming: 3 bases; J trimming: 6 bases; junction bases outside the gene matches: 16. The CDR3 region is CASSFIPGDGGKKTQYF. The CDR3 region has the DNA TGTGCCAGCAGTTTTATTCCTGGCGACGGGGGGAAAAAGACCCAGTACTTC.

The V gene is TRBV6-5, the J gene TRBJ2-5; possibly TRBD2 for D (6 bases). V gave up 2 bases and J gave up 2 bases, with 12 bases separating them. CDR3 length equals 15 residues. In germline, CDR1 is MNHEY, CDR2 SVGAGI. The CDR3 coding sequence is TGTGCCAGCAGTTACACCACTGCGGGGCAAGAGACCCAGTACTTC. It translates to CASSYTTAGQETQYF.

This chain connects TRBV4-1 to TRBJ1-5; D gene uncertain. The CDR3 is 13 amino acids. Trimming took off 4 bases at V and 4 bases at J, with 8 bases between the two ends. CDR1 is MGHRA and CDR2 is YSYEKL in the germline V gene. Here the CDR3 reads CASSRSENQPQHF. For the CDR3, the DNA is TGCGCCAGCAGCCGATCAGAAAATCAGCCCCAGCATTTT.

The table lists this clonotype with a few counts. The chain is built from TRBV20-1 and TRBJ1-1, with a possible D match to TRBD1 (6 bases). Germline CDR1 and CDR2: DFQATT and SNEGSKA (reference sequence). The CDR3 is made up of 13 amino acids. The germline V and J ends were trimmed by 5 bases and 8 bases, with 18 bases remaining between them. CDR3 sequence reads: CSAPRGGGREAFF. The CDR3 DNA reads as TGCAGTGCTCCTCGGGGCGGGGGCCGGGAAGCTTTCTTT.

Only a few counts were recorded for this clonotype. This chain joins TRBV12-3 or TRBV12-4 and TRBJ2-1; 11 bases map to TRBD2. V trimming: 6 bases; J trimming: 1 base; junction bases outside the gene matches: 8. The CDR3 has 17 residues. The CDR3 nucleotides read TGTGCCAGCAGCTTTACTAGCGGGGGCAATTCCTACAATGAGCAGTTCTTC. As protein: CASSFTSGGNSYNEQFF.

This clonotype has more than one count but fewer than ten. The chain uses TRBV3-1 and TRBJ1-2; TRBD1 aligns across 9 bases. From germline, CDR1 is LGHDT and CDR2 YNNKEL (reference sequence). The CDR3 consists of 15 residues. The V segment lost 1 base and the J segment 4 bases; nucleotides outside the gene matches: 4. CDR3 in amino acids: CASSQGDRVSYGYTF. The DNA of the CDR3 is TGTGCCAGCAGCCAAGGGGACAGGGTATCCTATGGCTACACCTTC.

J is TRBJ1-1 and V is TRBV21-1; the DNA was not used to check the table's D call, TRBD1. TRBV21-1 is flagged as a pseudogene. The CDR3 consists of 16 residues. CDR3 loop: CASSSRTGPKNTEAFF. The CDR3 DNA is TGTGCCAGCAGCTCCCGGACAGGGCCAAAGAACACTGAAGCTTTCTTT.